There are a few counts of the clone carrying this T cell receptor beta chain. This record comes from a study of T-cell memory formation after mild COVID-19. Per germline, CDR1 MNHEY and CDR2 SVGAGI. Unmatched junction bases numbered 6, after V lost 4 bases and J lost 4 bases. The CDR3 is made up of 14 amino acids. TCRdb reprocessed the 5' RACE reads with MiXCR, giving one entry per CDR3 protein. Of around 500,000 distinct CDR3 sequences in the sample, around a sixth were seen once. The clonotype originates from an adult woman who had mild COVID-19 (a few samples of this study predate the infection). Cell type and time point are not known. Sequencing was carried out using PBMCs or a T cell subset sorted from them (not recorded which). The chain combines TRBV6-5 with TRBJ2-7; 8 nucleotides match TRBD1. Here the CDR3 DNA reads TGTGCCAGCAGTTCCGGGACAGGACATTACGAGCAGTACTTC. This encodes CASSSGTGHYEQYF.